What follows are 14 T cell receptor beta chains derived from one specimen sequenced in a study of neurological immune-mediated disorders. TCRdb reanalysed the 5' RACE reads using MiXCR and keeps one entry per CDR3 protein. The profile shows tens of thousands of distinct CDR3 sequences, 4% to 6% of them singletons. Sequences were obtained from PBMCs. These receptor sequences come from a man between 18 and 35 years old with multiple sclerosis.

This clonotype has ten or more counts. The rearrangement links TRBV5-1 to TRBJ2-1; D call uncertain. Trimming left V 5 bases short and J 0 bases short, with 12 bases between. The CDR3 runs to 15 residues. Germline V CDR1 and CDR2: SGHRS, YFSETQ. This chain's CDR3 is CASSPRSGSYNEQFF. The CDR3 DNA sequence: TGCGCCAGCAGTCCCCGGTCAGGCTCCTACAATGAGCAGTTCTTC.

This clonotype was seen many times. V and J are TRBV12-3 or TRBV12-4 and TRBJ1-3, with D hard to call. This CDR3 contains 13 residues. Deletions cut 5 bases from V and 1 base from J, with 6 bases between. CDR3 residues: CASSQTSGNTIYF. The CDR3, as DNA: TGTGCCAGCAGTCAGACGTCTGGAAACACCATATATTTT.

This clonotype was detected many times. This chain links TRBV7-3 with TRBJ2-3, with 10 bases matching TRBD2. The CDR3 is 15 amino acids. Trimming cost V 6 bases and J 1 base; bases outside gene matches: 4. Germline CDR1 is SGHTA and CDR2 is FQGTGA. CDR3 loop: CASSSGLAGTDTQYF. The CDR3 DNA sequence: TGTGCCAGCAGTTCCGGACTAGCGGGCACAGATACGCAGTATTTT.

This clonotype has ten or more counts. The chain carries TRBV12-3 or TRBV12-4 and TRBJ2-7, with D tentatively TRBD1 (6 bases). This CDR3 region has 13 residues. V shed 1 base and J shed 4 bases, with 8 bases lying between them. CDR3 loop: CASSLGTGYEQYF. Here the CDR3 DNA reads TGTGCCAGCAGTTTAGGAACAGGGTACGAGCAGTACTTC.

This clonotype was recorded a few times. V gene TRBV28 combines with J gene TRBJ2-7; 12 positions agree with TRBD2. Germline V gene lookup returns CDR1 MDHEN and CDR2 SYDVKM. J was trimmed by 7 bases and V by 5 bases; bases with no gene match: 15. The CDR3 runs 17 residues. CDR3 in DNA: TGTGCCAGCAGTCCGCACCCGACTAGCGGGAGTGTCGAAGAGCAGTACTTC. This gives the protein CASSPHPTSGSVEEQYF.

This clonotype was picked up many times. The rearrangement uses TRBV4-3 and TRBJ2-2; 9 nucleotides line up with TRBD1. The ends lost 4 bases at V and 6 bases at J; junction bases unmatched: 9. The CDR3 covers 16 residues. CDR1 is LGHNA, CDR2 YSLEER, per germline. The CDR3 DNA reads as TGCGCCAGCAGCCTCAGTCCGACAGGGGGGTCCGGGGAGCTGTTTTTT. Protein: CASSLSPTGGSGELFF.

This clonotype came up many times. The chain joins TRBV5-1 to TRBJ2-3, with D possibly TRBD1 on 6 matching bases. This CDR3 is built from 14 residues. Germline V gene data show CDR1 as SGHRS and CDR2 as YFSETQ. V was pared by 4 bases and J by 2 bases, with 11 bases between. CDR3 DNA: TGCGCCAGCAGCCGGGGACACCCCACAGATACGCAGTATTTT. Translating gives CASSRGHPTDTQYF. Filled out from reference TRBV5-1 and TRBJ2-3, the complete variable domain reads KAGVTQTPRYLIKTRGQQVTLSCSPISGHRSVSWYQQTPGQGLQFLFEYFSETQRNKGNFPGRFSGRQFSNSRSEMNVSTLELGDSALYLCASSRGHPTDTQYFGPGTRLTVL.

Notes on this clonotype: A read error is possible here, since a much larger clone lies one base away. This chain uses TRBV5-1 with TRBJ2-3; possible D gene TRBD1, 5 bases. The CDR3 contains 15 residues. V was clipped by 0 bases and J by 4 bases, with 12 bases between them. Looked up from germline, CDR1 is SGHRS and CDR2 is YFSETQ. The CDR3: CASSLEGQTSDTQYF. In nucleotides, the CDR3 is TGCGCCAGCAGCTTGGAGGGGCAGACTTCAGATACGCAGTATTTT. The full variable domain, completed using reference TRBV5-1 and TRBJ2-3, is KAGVTQTPRYLIKTRGQQVTLSCSPISGHRSVSWYQQTPGQGLQFLFEYFSETQRNKGNFPGRFSGRQFSNSRSEMNVSTLELGDSALYLCASSLEGQTSDTQYFGPGTRLTVL.

This clonotype was seen ten or more times. The chain employs TRBV20-1 and TRBJ2-7, with D possibly TRBD1 on 6 matching bases. Germline V gene data show CDR1 as DFQATT and CDR2 as SNEGSKA (reference sequence). The CDR3 is made up of 14 amino acids. V was trimmed by 5 bases and J by 0 bases, leaving 14 bases between them. The CDR3 DNA reads as TGCAGTGCTCAGGGGACGGTAAGCTCCTACGAGCAGTACTTC. Amino acid sequence: CSAQGTVSSYEQYF.

This clonotype was picked up many times. The chain recombines TRBV5-1 with TRBJ2-7, with D possibly matching TRBD1 (6 bases). There are 14 residues in the CDR3. Germline lookup yields CDR1 SGHRS and CDR2 YFSETQ. V was trimmed by 4 bases and J by 5 bases, leaving 16 bases between them. The CDR3 reads CASSGNQGFDEQYF. CDR3 sequence (DNA): TGCGCCAGCAGCGGGAACCAGGGGTTCGACGAGCAGTACTTC.

In this sample, this clonotype turned up many times. The chain links TRBV20-1 to TRBJ2-2; tentative D call: TRBD1 (5 bases). The CDR3 extends over 15 amino acids. Per the germline V gene, CDR1 is DFQATT and CDR2 is SNEGSKA (reference sequence). Trimming shortened V by 0 bases and J by 6 bases, and 14 bases separated the two germline ends. The CDR3 is CSARDPWGQPGELFF. The CDR3 region has the DNA TGCAGTGCTAGAGATCCATGGGGCCAACCCGGGGAGCTGTTTTTT.

This clonotype was found a few times. The rearrangement links TRBV7-6 to TRBJ1-1; D is unclear. The CDR3 contains 13 residues. V lost 5 bases to trimming and J lost 3 bases, with 10 bases between them. In germline, CDR1 is SGHVS, CDR2 FNYEAQ. As DNA, the CDR3 is TGTGCCAGCAGCCCTCGGACGCACACTGAAGCTTTCTTT. Encoded protein: CASSPRTHTEAFF.

This clonotype was recorded many times. This chain links TRBV25-1 with TRBJ2-3; tentative D call: TRBD1 (5 bases). The germline V gene encodes CDR1 MGHDK and CDR2 SYGVNS. The CDR3 spans 12 residues. The germline V and J ends were trimmed by 6 bases and 4 bases, with 8 bases remaining between them. CDR3 region: CASRQGPDTQYF. For the CDR3, the DNA is TGTGCCAGCAGGCAGGGTCCAGATACGCAGTATTTT.

The DNA of the CDR3 is TGCGCCAGCAGGCAGATCGGTATGGCCTACGAGCAGTACTTC. Amino acids: CASRQIGMAYEQYF. The chain links TRBV5-1 to TRBJ2-7, with unresolved D. Germline V gene sequence: CDR1 SGHRS, CDR2 YFSETQ. Deletions cut 5 bases from V and 2 bases from J, with 14 bases between. The CDR3 contains 14 residues. The whole variable domain, filled in from reference TRBV5-1 and TRBJ2-7, reads KAGVTQTPRYLIKTRGQQVTLSCSPISGHRSVSWYQQTPGQGLQFLFEYFSETQRNKGNFPGRFSGRQFSNSRSEMNVSTLELGDSALYLCASRQIGMAYEQYFGPGTRLTVT.